The present entry profiles one T cell receptor beta chain with its context. Its antigen remains unknown. Deep level was the assay's run setting. The table came from immunoSEQ multiplex PCR; TCRdb's copy has only in-frame clones and leaves some out. The sample consists of over 850,000 clones, 78% of them appearing once. Trimming removed 1 base at V and 1 base at J, with 11 bases between. The germline CDR1 and CDR2 sequences are MGHRA and YSYEKL. The CDR3 covers 16 residues. The data belong to a study of shared clonotypes between healthy human individuals. Study information: Three CD4 naive, three CD4 memory, two CD8 naive and one CD8 memory plate were used per donor. Study conclusions and caveats: Tissues were not sampled, only blood, and their repertoires likely differ. Enrolling few donors narrowed the genetic and exposure-history diversity that was represented.

The sample comprised memory CD4+ T cells from PBMCs. Subset reported: CD45RA-negative fraction. The rearrangement joins TRBV4-1 to TRBJ1-5; unclear D gene. The origin of this receptor is a man aged 18 to 35 in good health. Some clones in this sample may be carry-over from other donors' samples. This chain's CDR3 is CASSQGPTWSNQPQHF. For the CDR3, the DNA is TGCGCCAGCAGCCAAGGCCCGACCTGGAGCAATCAGCCCCAGCATTTT.